In this sample, the clone carrying this T cell receptor beta chain turned up once. Trimming took 2 bases from V and 5 from J, leaving 16 bases between them. The CDR3 spans 16 residues. Per germline, CDR1 SGHAT and CDR2 FQNNGV. These data originate in a study of chemoradiotherapy in HPV16-positive cancers. TCRdb keeps only in-frame clones here, not all; method: immunoSEQ multiplex PCR. The sample carries 2,200 or so clones, approximately 90% recorded once. The chain has TRBV11-2 and TRBJ2-1, with a tentative D call TRBD2 (6 bases). The source is a human donor with HPV-associated anogenital cancer. Sequenced here: tumor tissue, sampled from a patient who underwent chemoradiotherapy. In DNA, the CDR3 is TGTGCCAGCAGCTTATATGGGGGAGGTATAAACAATGAGCAGTTCTTC. It translates to CASSLYGGGINNEQFF.